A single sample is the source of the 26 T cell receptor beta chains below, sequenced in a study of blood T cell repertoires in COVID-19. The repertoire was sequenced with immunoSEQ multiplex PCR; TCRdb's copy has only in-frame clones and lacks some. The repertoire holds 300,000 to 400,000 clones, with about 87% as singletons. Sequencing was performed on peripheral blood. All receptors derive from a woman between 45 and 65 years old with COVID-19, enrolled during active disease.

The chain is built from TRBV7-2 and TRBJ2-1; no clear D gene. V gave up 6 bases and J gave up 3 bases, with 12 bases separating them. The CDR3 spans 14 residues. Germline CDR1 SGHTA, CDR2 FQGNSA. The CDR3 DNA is TGTGCCAGCAGGTATTCCAGCGTCTACAATGAGCAGTTCTTC. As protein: CASRYSSVYNEQFF.

The CDR3 DNA follows: TGCAGCGTTGGGCTAGGAAACTACGAGCAGTACTTC. Amino acid sequence: CSVGLGNYEQYF. V is TRBV29-1 and J is TRBJ2-7; D unclear. V gave up 4 bases and J gave up 3 bases, with 10 bases separating them. Germline V CDR1 and CDR2: SQVTM, ANQGSEA. The CDR3 is 12 residues long.

CDR3 protein: CASSIGLAGGTDTQYF. Written as DNA, the CDR3 is TGTGCCAGCAGCATCGGACTAGCGGGAGGAACAGATACGCAGTATTTT. J is TRBJ2-3 and V is TRBV7-2, with 14 nucleotides matching TRBD2. Trimming at V came to 5 bases and at J to 3 bases, leaving 4 bases not matched to a gene. Germline CDR1 and CDR2: SGHTA and FQGNSA. The CDR3 spans 16 residues.

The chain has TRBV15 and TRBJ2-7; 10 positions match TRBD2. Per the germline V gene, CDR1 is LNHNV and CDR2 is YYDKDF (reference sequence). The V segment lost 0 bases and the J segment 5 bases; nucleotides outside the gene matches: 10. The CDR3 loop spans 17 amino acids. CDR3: CATSRDPPSGSFHEQYF. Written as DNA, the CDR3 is TGTGCCACCAGCAGAGATCCCCCTAGCGGGAGTTTCCACGAGCAGTACTTC.

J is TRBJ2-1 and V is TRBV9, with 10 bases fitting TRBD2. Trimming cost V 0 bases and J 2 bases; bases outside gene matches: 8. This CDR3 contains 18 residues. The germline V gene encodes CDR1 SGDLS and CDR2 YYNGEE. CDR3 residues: CASSVGTSGLGAYNEQFF. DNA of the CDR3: TGTGCCAGCAGCGTAGGGACTAGCGGCCTCGGGGCCTACAATGAGCAGTTCTTC.

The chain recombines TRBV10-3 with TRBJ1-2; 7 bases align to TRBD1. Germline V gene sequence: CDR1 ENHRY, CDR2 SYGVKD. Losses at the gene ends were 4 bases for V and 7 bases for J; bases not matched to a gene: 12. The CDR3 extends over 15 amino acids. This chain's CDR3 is CAISVPGQLFFGYTF. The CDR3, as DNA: TGTGCCATCAGTGTACCGGGACAGTTATTTTTTGGCTACACCTTC.

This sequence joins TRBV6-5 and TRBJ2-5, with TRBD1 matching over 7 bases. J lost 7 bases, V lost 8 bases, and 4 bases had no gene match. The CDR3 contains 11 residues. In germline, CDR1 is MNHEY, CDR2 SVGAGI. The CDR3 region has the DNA TGTGCCAGCGGGACAGTGGTGACCCAGTACTTC. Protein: CASGTVVTQYF.

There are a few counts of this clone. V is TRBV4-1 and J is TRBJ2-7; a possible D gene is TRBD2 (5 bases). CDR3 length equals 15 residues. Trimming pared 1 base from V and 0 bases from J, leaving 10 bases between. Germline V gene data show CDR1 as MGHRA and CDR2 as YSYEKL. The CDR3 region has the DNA TGCGCCAGCAGCCAAGGGCCGGGAAGCTCCTACGAGCAGTACTTC. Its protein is CASSQGPGSSYEQYF.

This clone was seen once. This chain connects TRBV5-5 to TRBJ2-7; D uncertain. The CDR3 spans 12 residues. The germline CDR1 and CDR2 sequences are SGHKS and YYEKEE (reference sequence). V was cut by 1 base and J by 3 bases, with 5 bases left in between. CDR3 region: CASSLYLYEQYF. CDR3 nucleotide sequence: TGTGCCAGCAGCTTGTATCTCTACGAGCAGTACTTC.

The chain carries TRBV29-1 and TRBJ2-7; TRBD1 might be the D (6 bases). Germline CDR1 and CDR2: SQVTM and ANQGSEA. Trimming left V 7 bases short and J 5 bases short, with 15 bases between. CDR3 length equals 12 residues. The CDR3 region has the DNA TGCAGCGCCCGACAGGTCCTGGACGAGCAGTACTTC. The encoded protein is CSARQVLDEQYF.

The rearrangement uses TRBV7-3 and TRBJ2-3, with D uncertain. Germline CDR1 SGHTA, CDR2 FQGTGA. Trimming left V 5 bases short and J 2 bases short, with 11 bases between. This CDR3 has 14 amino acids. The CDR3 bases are TGTGCCAGCAGCCTTGGGCAGGTCACAGATACGCAGTATTTT. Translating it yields CASSLGQVTDTQYF.

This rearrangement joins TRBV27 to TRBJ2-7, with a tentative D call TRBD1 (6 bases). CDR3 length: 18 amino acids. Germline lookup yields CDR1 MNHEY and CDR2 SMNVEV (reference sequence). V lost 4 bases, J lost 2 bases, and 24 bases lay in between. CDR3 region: CASSSGRGVFSPTYEQYF. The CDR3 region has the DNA TGTGCCAGCAGTTCGGGCAGGGGCGTCTTTTCCCCTACCTACGAGCAGTACTTC.

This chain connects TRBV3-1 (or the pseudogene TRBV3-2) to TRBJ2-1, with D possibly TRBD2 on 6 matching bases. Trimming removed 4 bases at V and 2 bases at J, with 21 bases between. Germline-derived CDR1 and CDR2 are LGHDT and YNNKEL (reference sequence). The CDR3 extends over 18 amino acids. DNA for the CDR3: TGTGCCAGCAGCCCAGGAGCGGCACCGGGAGAGGCCTACAATGAGCAGTTCTTC. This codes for CASSPGAAPGEAYNEQFF.

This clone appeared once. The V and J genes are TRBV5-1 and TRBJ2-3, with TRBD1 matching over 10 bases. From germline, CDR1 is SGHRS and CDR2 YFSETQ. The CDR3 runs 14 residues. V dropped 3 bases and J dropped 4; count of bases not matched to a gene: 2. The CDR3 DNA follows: TGCGCCAGCAGCTGGGACAGGGGCGCAGATACGCAGTATTTT. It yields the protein CASSWDRGADTQYF.

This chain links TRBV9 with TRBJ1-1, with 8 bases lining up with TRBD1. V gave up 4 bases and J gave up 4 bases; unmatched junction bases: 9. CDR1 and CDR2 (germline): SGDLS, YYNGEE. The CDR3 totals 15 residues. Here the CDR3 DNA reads TGTGCCAGCAGCCCCCAGGGGGCAGGGGGCACTGAAGCTTTCTTT. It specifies CASSPQGAGGTEAFF.

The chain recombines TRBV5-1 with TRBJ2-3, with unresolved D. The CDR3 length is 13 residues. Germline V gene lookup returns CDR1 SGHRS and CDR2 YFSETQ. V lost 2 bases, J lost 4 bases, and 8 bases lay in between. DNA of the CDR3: TGCGCCAGCAGCTTCACTCCCGCAGATACGCAGTATTTT. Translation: CASSFTPADTQYF.

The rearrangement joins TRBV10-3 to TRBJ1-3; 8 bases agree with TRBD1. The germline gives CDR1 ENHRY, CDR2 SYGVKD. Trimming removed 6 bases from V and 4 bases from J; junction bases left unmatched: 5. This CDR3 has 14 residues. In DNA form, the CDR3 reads TGTGCCATCAGCGGACAGGGAGCGGGAAACACCATATATTTT. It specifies CAISGQGAGNTIYF.

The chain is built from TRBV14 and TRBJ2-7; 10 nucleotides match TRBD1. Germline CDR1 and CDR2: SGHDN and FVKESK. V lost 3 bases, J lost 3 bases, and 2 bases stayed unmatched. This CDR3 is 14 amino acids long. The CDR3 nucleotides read TGTGCCAGCAGCCAGGGACAGGGGTTCTACGAGCAGTACTTC. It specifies CASSQGQGFYEQYF.

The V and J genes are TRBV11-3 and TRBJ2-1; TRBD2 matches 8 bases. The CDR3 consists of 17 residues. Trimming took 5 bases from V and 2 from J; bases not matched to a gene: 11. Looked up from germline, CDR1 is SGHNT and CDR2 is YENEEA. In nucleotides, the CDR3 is TGTGCCAGCAGCCTAAGTCGTCGGGGGGGAACCTACAATGAGCAGTTCTTC. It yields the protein CASSLSRRGGTYNEQFF. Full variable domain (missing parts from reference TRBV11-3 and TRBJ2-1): EAGVVQSPRYKIIEKKQPVAFWCNPISGHNTLYWYLQNLGQGPELLIRYENEEAVDDSQLPKDRFSAERLKGVDSTLKIQPAELGDSAVYLCASSLSRRGGTYNEQFFGPGTRLTVL.

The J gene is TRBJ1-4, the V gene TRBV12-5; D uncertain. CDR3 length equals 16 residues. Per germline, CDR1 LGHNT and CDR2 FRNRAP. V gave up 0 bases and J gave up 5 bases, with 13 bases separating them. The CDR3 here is CASGLVTEELNEKLFF. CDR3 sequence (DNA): TGTGCTAGTGGTTTGGTAACGGAGGAACTCAATGAAAAACTGTTTTTT.

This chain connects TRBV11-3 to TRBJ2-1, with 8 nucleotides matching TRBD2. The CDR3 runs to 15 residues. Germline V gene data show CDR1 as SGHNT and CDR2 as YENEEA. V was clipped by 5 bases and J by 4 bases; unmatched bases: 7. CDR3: CASSASSGAYNEQFF. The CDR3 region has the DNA TGTGCCAGCAGCGCAAGTAGCGGGGCATACAATGAGCAGTTCTTC.

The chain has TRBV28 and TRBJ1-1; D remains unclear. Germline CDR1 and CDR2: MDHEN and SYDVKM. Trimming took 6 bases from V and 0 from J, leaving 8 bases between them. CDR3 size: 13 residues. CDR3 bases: TGTGCCAGCAGAATACACATGAACACTGAAGCTTTCTTT. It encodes CASRIHMNTEAFF.

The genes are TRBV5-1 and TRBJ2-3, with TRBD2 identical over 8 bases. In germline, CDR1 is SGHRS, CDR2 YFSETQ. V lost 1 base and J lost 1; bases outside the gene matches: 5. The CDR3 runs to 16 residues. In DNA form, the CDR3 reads TGCGCCAGCAGCTTGCGGGGGGGAGGCGGCACAGATACGCAGTATTTT. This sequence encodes CASSLRGGGGTDTQYF.

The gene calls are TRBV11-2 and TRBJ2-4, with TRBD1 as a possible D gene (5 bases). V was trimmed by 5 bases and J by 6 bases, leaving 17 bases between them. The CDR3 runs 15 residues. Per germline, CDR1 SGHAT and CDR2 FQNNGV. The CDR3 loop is CASSPRTGGANIQYF. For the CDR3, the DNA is TGTGCCAGCAGCCCGAGAACTGGTGGGGCAAACATTCAGTACTTC.

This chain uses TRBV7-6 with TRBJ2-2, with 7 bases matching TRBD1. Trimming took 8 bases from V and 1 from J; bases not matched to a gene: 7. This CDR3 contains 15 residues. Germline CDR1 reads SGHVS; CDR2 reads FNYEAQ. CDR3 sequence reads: CASDQGQLNTGELFF. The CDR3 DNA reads TGTGCCAGCGACCAGGGACAGCTGAACACCGGGGAGCTGTTTTTT.

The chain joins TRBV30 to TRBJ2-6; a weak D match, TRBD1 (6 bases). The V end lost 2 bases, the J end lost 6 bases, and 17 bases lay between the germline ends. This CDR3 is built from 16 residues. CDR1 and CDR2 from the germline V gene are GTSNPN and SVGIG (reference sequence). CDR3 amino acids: CAWSTGNGGQANVLTF. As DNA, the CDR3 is TGTGCCTGGAGTACAGGGAATGGGGGACAGGCCAACGTCCTGACTTTC.